This record covers a single T cell receptor beta chain. The authors reverse transcribed about 0.5 to 1 ug RNA with random hexamers. Amplification of TCR beta CDR3 across 54 Vbeta and 13 Jbeta was performed with immunoSEQ multiplex PCR. TCRdb reprocessed the immunoSEQ multiplex PCR reads via MiXCR and lists one record per CDR3 protein. The table includes 200,000 or so distinct CDR3 sequences, roughly 96% detected once. Germline values: CDR1 KGHSH, CDR2 LQKENI. The germline V and J ends were trimmed by 1 base and 4 bases, with 19 bases remaining between them. The CDR3 extends over 17 amino acids. The data derive from a study of CD8 T cells in Susac syndrome.

This sequence was found in a human donor with multiple sclerosis. The rearrangement links TRBV18 to TRBJ1-1, with D possibly being TRBD1 (5 bases). The sequencing sample was made of CD4+ T cells from PBMCs. DNA of the CDR3: TGTGCCAGCTCACCACGGATTTCCCAGGGATTGAGCACTGAAGCTTTCTTT. This sequence encodes CASSPRISQGLSTEAFF.